A single count supports the clone carrying this T cell receptor beta chain. Antigen: not known. Other DNA sequences from this sample encode an identical CDR3 as well. The sample comes from a study of shared clonotypes between healthy human individuals. The CDR3 has 12 residues. CDR1 is MNHNY, CDR2 SVGAGI, per germline (reference sequence). V lost 2 bases and J 7 bases, leaving 3 bases between the germline ends. Donors, healthy HIV-negative adults, lacked recent acute infections or vaccinations. Within Nashville, Tennessee resided all donors, each a Caucasian adult. The repertoire was sequenced with immunoSEQ multiplex PCR; TCRdb's copy has only in-frame clones and lacks some. The sample lists roughly 1,100,000 clones; around four fifths were seen once. The study, taken as a whole, reports: Estimated richness was generally greater in naive than memory subsets. The generation probabilities recorded for non-shared clonotypes fell below those of clonotypes shared by all four donors.

The sequencing sample was made of memory CD4+ T cells sorted from blood. Subset: CD45RA-negative fraction. The rearrangement joins TRBV6-6 to TRBJ1-6, with D uncertain. This TCR was recovered from a young man in good health. In nucleotides, the CDR3 is TGTGCCAGCAGTTACCTGAATTCACCCCTCCACTTT. Protein: CASSYLNSPLHF.